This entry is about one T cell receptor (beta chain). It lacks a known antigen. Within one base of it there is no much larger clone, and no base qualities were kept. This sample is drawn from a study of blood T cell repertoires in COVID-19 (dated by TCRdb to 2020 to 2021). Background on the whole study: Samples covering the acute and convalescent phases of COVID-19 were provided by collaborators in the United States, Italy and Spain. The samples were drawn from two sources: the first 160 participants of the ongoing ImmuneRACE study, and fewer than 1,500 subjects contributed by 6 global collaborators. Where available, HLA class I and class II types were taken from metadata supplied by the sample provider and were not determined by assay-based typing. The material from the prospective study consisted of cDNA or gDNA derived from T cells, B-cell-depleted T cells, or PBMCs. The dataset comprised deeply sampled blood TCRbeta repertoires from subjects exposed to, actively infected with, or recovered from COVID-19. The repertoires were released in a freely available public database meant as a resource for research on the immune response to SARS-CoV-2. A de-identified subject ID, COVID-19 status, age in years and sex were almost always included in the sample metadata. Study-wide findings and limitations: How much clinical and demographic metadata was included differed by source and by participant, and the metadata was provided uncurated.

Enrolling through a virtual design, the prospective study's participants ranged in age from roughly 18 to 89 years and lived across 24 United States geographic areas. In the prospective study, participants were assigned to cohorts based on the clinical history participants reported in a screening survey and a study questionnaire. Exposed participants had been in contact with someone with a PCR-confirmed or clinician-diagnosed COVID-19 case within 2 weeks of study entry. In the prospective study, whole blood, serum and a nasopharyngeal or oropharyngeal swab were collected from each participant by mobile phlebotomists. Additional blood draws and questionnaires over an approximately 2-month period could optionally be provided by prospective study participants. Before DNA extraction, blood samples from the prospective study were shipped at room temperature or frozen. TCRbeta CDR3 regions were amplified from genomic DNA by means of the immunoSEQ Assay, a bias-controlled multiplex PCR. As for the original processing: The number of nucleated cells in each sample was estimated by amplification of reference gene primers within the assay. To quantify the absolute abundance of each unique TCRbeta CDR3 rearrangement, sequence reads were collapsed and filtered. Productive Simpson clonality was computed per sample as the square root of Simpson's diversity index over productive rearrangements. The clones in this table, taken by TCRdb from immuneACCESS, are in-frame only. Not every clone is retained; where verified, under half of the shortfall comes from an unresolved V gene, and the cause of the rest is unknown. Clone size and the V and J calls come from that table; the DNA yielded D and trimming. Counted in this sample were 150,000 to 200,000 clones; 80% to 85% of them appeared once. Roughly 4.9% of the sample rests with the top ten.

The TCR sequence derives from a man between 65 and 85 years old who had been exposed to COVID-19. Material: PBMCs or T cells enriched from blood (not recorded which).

For the CDR3, the sequence is CASSSGQGGTEAFF. The nucleotide sequence reads TGTGCCAGTAGTTCGGGACAGGGTGGCACTGAAGCTTTCTTT. This chain joins TRBV19 to TRBJ1-1; TRBD1 lines up with 9 middle nucleotides. Trimming leaves V shorter by 5 bases and J shorter by 4 bases, with the junction holding 5 bases beyond the gene matches. Sequences LNHDA (CDR1) and SQIVND (CDR2) are obtained from the germline V gene (reference sequence). Spanning cysteine to phenylalanine, the CDR3 consists of 14 amino acids. Just the 42-base CDR3 DNA is kept, in frame starting at base 1.